The rows below give T cell receptor beta chains drawn from one sample of a study of cytomegalovirus exposure and HLA in healthy donors. TCRdb's copy holds only in-frame clones and misses some; the assay was immunoSEQ multiplex PCR. The profile shows 160,000 or so clones, about 73% of them singletons. Sequencing input: PBMCs. The receptors were gathered from a woman aged 40 to 55 in good health and CMV-seronegative. Each CDR3 is given with its conserved first and last residue. The D gene is left open where the match is weak. Clone size is shown for a subset of rows, as once, few, many or a class of expanded clone.

>TRBJ1-1|TRBD1|TRBV9|NA
CASSAGQGVTEAFF
TGTGCCAGCAGCGCAGGACAGGGGGTAACTGAAGCTTTCTTT
>TRBJ1-6|NA|TRBV7-9|NA
CASSEERVYNSPLHF
TGTGCCAGCAGCGAGGAGAGGGTCTATAATTCACCCCTCCACTTT
>TRBJ2-1|TRBD2|TRBV5-1|NA
CASSRPGLAGDPSSYNEQFF
TGCGCCAGCAGCCGCCCGGGACTAGCGGGGGACCCGAGCTCCTACAATGAGCAGTTCTTC
>TRBJ1-5|NA|TRBV18|NA
CASSSAGARPQHF
TGTGCCAGCTCATCGGCAGGGGCCCGGCCCCAGCATTTT
>TRBJ2-5|NA|TRBV9|NA
CASSVVSGSQETQYF
TGTGCCAGCAGCGTAGTCAGCGGCTCCCAAGAGACCCAGTACTTC
>TRBJ1-1|NA|TRBV5-1|few
CASSLGGADTEAFF
TGCGCCAGCAGCTTGGGCGGGGCGGACACTGAAGCTTTCTTT
>TRBJ1-2|NA|TRBV28|NA
CASSSAGVWDGYTF
TGTGCCAGCAGTTCTGCGGGGGTTTGGGATGGCTACACCTTC
>TRBJ2-1|TRBD2|TRBV19|NA
CASSLAGSDEQFF
TGTGCCAGTAGTTTAGCGGGGAGTGATGAGCAGTTCTTC
>TRBJ2-6|NA|TRBV4-1|few
CASSQPLSGANVLTF
TGCGCCAGCAGCCAACCACTCTCTGGGGCCAACGTCCTGACTTTC
>TRBJ1-6|NA|TRBV6-6|NA
CASSPDIGYNSPLHF
TGTGCCAGCAGCCCCGATATCGGCTATAATTCACCCCTCCACTTT
>TRBJ1-1|NA|TRBV11-2|NA
CASSWLQMNTEAFF
TGTGCCAGCAGCTGGTTACAAATGAACACTGAAGCTTTCTTT
>TRBJ2-6|NA|TRBV2|few
CASSARRFSGANVLTF
TGTGCCAGCAGCGCCAGGCGTTTCTCTGGGGCCAACGTCCTGACTTTC
>TRBJ2-7|TRBD2|TRBV7-6|NA
CASSLLAGEAYEQYF
TGTGCCAGCAGCTTACTAGCGGGGGAGGCCTACGAGCAGTACTTC
>TRBJ1-3|NA|TRBV4-1|NA
CASSQGAGYSGNTIYF
TGCGCCAGCAGCCAAGGGGCAGGGTACTCTGGAAACACCATATATTTT
>TRBJ2-3|NA|TRBV7-3|few
CASSSGSLSTDTQYF
TGTGCCAGCAGCTCGGGGTCGTTAAGCACAGATACGCAGTATTTT
>TRBJ2-3|NA|TRBV7-9|NA
CSSSPESDTQYF
TGTTCCAGCAGCCCCGAGTCGGATACGCAGTATTTT
>TRBJ2-1|NA|TRBV12-5|few
CASVKPGYSSYNEQFF
TGTGCTAGTGTCAAGCCCGGTTACAGCTCCTACAATGAGCAGTTCTTC
>TRBJ2-2|NA|TRBV18|NA
CASSEIGQSHTGELFF
TGTGCCAGCTCAGAGATTGGACAGTCACACACCGGGGAGCTGTTTTTT
>TRBJ2-3|TRBD2|TRBV7-3|NA
CASSLGLAGSIDTQYF
TGTGCCAGCAGCTTAGGGTTAGCGGGGTCCATCGATACGCAGTATTTT
>TRBJ2-2|NA|TRBV25-1|NA
CASSDQRVGTGELFF
TGTGCCAGCAGTGACCAGCGGGTAGGCACCGGGGAGCTGTTTTTT
>TRBJ1-2|TRBD1|TRBV11-2|NA
CASSSAGQGARGYTF
TGTGCCAGCAGCTCGGCGGGACAGGGGGCGAGAGGCTACACCTTC
>TRBJ2-7|TRBD2|TRBV7-9|NA
CASSSQSTSGGSYEQYF
TGTGCCAGCAGCTCCCAGTCAACTAGCGGGGGTTCCTACGAGCAGTACTTC
>TRBJ2-7|TRBD1|TRBV25-1|NA
CASRGTATYEQYF
TGTGCCAGCCGTGGGACAGCAACCTACGAGCAGTACTTC
>TRBJ1-5|TRBD1|TRBV28|once
CASSLGDRANYQPQHF
TGTGCCAGCAGTCTAGGGGACAGGGCGAACTATCAGCCCCAGCATTTT
>TRBJ2-7|TRBD1|TRBV7-9|NA
CASNRDSPYEQYF
TGTGCCAGCAATAGGGACAGTCCCTACGAGCAGTACTTC
>TRBJ2-5|TRBD2|TRBV6-5|NA
CASSTPGGRETQYF
TGTGCCAGCAGCACGCCGGGGGGTCGCGAGACCCAGTACTTC
>TRBJ2-7|NA|TRBV7-8|NA
CASSLVGGARSYEQYF
TGTGCCAGCAGCTTAGTAGGGGGGGCAAGGTCCTACGAGCAGTACTTC
>TRBJ1-3|NA|TRBV28|NA
CASSLLQGNGNTIYF
TGTGCCAGCAGTTTATTACAGGGAAATGGAAACACCATATATTTT
>TRBJ1-5|NA|TRBV19|NA
CASSIYTRGNQPQHF
TGTGCCAGTAGTATTTACACCCGTGGCAATCAGCCCCAGCATTTT
>TRBJ2-7|NA|TRBV5-1|few
CASSSQLQKYEQYF
TGCGCCAGCAGCTCACAGTTACAGAAGTACGAGCAGTACTTC
>TRBJ1-1|NA|TRBV9|NA
CASSSQEAGDTEAFF
TGTGCCAGCAGCTCCCAGGAGGCGGGGGACACTGAAGCTTTCTTT
>TRBJ1-1|NA|TRBV11-2|NA
CASSWVRNPNTEAFF
TGTGCCAGCAGCTGGGTGAGGAACCCGAACACTGAAGCTTTCTTT
>TRBJ2-7|NA|TRBV5-1|NA
CASSLVGHSYEQYF
TGCGCCAGCAGCTTGGTGGGACACTCCTACGAGCAGTACTTC